This T cell receptor (beta chain) derives from a study of cytomegalovirus exposure and HLA in healthy donors. PCR used 60 Vbeta primers and 13 Jbeta primers. Some clones are missing from TCRdb's copy, which holds only in-frame ones; the method was immunoSEQ multiplex PCR. The repertoire holds 100,000 to 150,000 clones, with around 80% as singletons. This clone appeared a few times. Material: PBMCs. This sequence originates from a middle-aged man in good health and CMV-seronegative.

Written as DNA, the CDR3 is TGTGCCAGCAGCTGGGGACTAGCGGGGGGAGATACGCAGTATTTT. Encoded protein: CASSWGLAGGDTQYF. The chain links TRBV5-4 to TRBJ2-3, with 15 bases aligning to TRBD2. After removal of 3 bases from V and 5 bases from J, the junction contained 1 base not matched to a gene. The CDR3 sequence is 15 residues long. Germline V gene sequence: CDR1 SGHNT, CDR2 YYREEE (reference sequence).